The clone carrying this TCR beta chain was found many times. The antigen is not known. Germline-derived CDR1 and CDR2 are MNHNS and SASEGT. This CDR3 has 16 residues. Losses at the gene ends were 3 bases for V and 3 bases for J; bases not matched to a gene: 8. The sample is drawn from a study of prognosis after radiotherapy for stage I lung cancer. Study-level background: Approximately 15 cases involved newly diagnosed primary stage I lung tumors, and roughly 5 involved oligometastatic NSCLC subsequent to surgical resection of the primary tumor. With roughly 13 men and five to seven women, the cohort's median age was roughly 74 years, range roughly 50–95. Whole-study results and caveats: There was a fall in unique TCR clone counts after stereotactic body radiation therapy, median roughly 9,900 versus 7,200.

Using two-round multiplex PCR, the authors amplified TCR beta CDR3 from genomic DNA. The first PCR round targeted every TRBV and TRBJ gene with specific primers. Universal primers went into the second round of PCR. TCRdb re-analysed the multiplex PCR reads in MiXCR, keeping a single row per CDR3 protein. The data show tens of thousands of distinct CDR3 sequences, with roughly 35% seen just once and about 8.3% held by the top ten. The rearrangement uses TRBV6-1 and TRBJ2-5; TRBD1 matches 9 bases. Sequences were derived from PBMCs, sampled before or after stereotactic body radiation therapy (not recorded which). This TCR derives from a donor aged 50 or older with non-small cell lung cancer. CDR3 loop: CASSDLDRGGEETQYF. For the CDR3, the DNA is TGTGCCAGCAGTGATTTAGACAGGGGGGGGGAAGAGACCCAGTACTTC.